This TCR beta chain is drawn from a study of T cell repertoires in cytomegalovirus infection. Across the whole study: CMV infection plus the matching HLA type was flagged by public TCR beta signatures. Whole-study results and caveats: Cumulative frequency of public TCR beta families picked out carriers of CMV plus the relevant HLA.

Each CDR3 protein is one row after TCRdb ran MiXCR on the reads. The top ten clones hold about a tenth of a sample with around 440,000 distinct CDR3 sequences, over 9% of them seen once. Looked up from germline, CDR1 is SGHTA and CDR2 is FQGNSA. This CDR3 has 13 residues. Trimming removed 3 bases from V and 9 bases from J, with 12 bases in between. This clonotype was seen at least ten times. What it binds is not known. The receptor's source is a human donor in good health (CMV status not recorded). Some clones in this sample may be carry-over from other donors' samples. The J gene is TRBJ2-1, the V gene TRBV7-2, with no clear D. Sequenced: PBMCs. CDR3 amino acids: CASSLGKIPEQFF. In nucleotides, the CDR3 is TGTGCCAGCAGCTTGGGGAAGATTCCTGAGCAGTTCTTC. Supplemented by reference TRBV7-2 and TRBJ2-1, the full variable domain reads GAGVSQSPSNKVTEKGKDVELRCDPISGHTALYWYRQSLGQGLEFLIYFQGNSAPDKSGLPSDRFSAERTGGSVSTLTIQRTQQEDSAVYLCASSLGKIPEQFFGPGTRLTVL.